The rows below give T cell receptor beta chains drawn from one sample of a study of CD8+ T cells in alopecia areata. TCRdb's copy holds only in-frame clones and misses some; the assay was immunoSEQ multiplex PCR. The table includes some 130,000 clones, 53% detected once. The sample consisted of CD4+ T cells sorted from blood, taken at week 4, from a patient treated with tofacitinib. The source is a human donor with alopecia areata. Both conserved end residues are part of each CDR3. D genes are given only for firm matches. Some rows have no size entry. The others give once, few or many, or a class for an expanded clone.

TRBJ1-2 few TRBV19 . CASSTTEVGKGYTF TGTGCCAGTAGTACTACGGAGGTGGGAAAGGGCTACACCTTC
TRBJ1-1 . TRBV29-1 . CSAQGRATEAFF TGCAGCGCGCAGGGTAGAGCAACTGAAGCTTTCTTT
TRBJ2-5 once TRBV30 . CAWIQELKTQYF TGTGCCTGGATCCAAGAGTTGAAGACCCAGTACTTC
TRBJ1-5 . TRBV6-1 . CASARGYNQPQHF TGTGCCAGCGCGAGGGGTTACAATCAGCCCCAGCATTTT
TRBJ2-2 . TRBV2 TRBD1 CASSGQGATGELFF TGTGCCAGCAGTGGACAGGGGGCCACCGGGGAGCTGTTTTTT
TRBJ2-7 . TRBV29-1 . CSVEIDRGGEQYF TGCAGCGTTGAAATAGATCGAGGGGGCGAGCAGTACTTC
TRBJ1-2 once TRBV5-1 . CASSLEGSYGYTF TGCGCCAGCAGCTTGGAAGGCTCCTATGGCTACACCTTC
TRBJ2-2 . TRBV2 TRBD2 CASSAREGANTGELFF TGTGCCAGCAGTGCAAGGGAGGGCGCGAACACCGGGGAGCTGTTTTTT
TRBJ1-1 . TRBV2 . CASSEQGNTEAFF TGTGCCAGCAGTGAACAGGGAAACACTGAAGCTTTCTTT
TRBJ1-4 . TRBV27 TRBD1 CASRLQGFDEKLFF TGTGCCAGCAGGCTACAGGGGTTTGATGAAAAACTGTTTTTT
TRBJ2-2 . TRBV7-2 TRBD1 CASRQTGGTGELFF TGTGCCAGCAGGCAGACAGGGGGCACCGGGGAGCTGTTTTTT
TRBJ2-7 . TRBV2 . CASTTPGESYEQYF TGTGCCAGCACAACCCCGGGGGAGTCCTACGAGCAGTACTTC
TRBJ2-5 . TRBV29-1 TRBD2 CSVTGTSVKETQYF TGCAGCGTGACCGGGACTAGCGTAAAAGAGACCCAGTACTTC
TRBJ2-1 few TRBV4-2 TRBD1 CASSLDQGTGDYNEQFF TGTGCCAGCAGCCTAGATCAAGGGACAGGGGACTACAATGAGCAGTTCTTC
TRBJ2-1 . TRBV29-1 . CSVEKPAGPTYNEQFF TGCAGCGTTGAAAAACCTGCGGGCCCTACCTACAATGAGCAGTTCTTC
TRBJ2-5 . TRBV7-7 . CASSRPQETQYF TGTGCCAGCAGCCGGCCCCAGGAGACCCAGTACTTC
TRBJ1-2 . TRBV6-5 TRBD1 CASSPAGGGCTF TGTGCCAGCAGTCCCGCAGGGGGTGGGTGCACCTTC
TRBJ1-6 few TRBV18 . CASSATGDYSPLHF TGTGCCAGCTCGGCGACGGGGGACTATTCACCCCTCCACTTT
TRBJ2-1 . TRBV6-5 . CASSYPRGDEQFF TGTGCCAGCAGTTACCCCAGGGGCGATGAGCAGTTCTTC
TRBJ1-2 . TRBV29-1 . CSGTVGNYGYTF TGCAGCGGGACAGTCGGGAACTATGGCTACACCTTC
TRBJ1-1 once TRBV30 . CACDKGMGPNTEAFF TGTGCCTGCGATAAGGGGATGGGGCCGAACACTGAAGCTTTCTTT
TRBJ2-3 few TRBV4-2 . CASSQEGDGGRDTQYF TGTGCCAGCAGCCAAGAGGGGGACGGGGGACGAGATACGCAGTATTTT
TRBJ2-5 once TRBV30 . CAWSRGIQETQYF TGTGCCTGGAGCCGCGGGATCCAAGAGACCCAGTACTTC
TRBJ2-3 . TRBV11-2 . CASSIMEGVDTQYF TGTGCCAGCAGCATCATGGAGGGGGTGGATACGCAGTATTTT
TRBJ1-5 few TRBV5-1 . CASSLRGFDQPQHF TGCGCCAGCAGCTTGAGAGGGTTTGATCAGCCCCAGCATTTT
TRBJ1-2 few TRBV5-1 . CASSLESTGYTF TGCGCCAGCAGCTTGGAATCGACTGGCTACACCTTC
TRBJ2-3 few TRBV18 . CASSPYTDTQYF TGTGCCAGCTCACCATACACAGATACGCAGTATTTT
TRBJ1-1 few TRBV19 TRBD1 CASRSGGVKTEAFF TGTGCCAGTAGATCAGGGGGTGTGAAGACTGAAGCTTTCTTT
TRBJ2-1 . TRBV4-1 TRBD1 CASSQVGRGPYNEQFF TGCGCCAGCAGCCAAGTGGGAAGGGGGCCCTACAATGAGCAGTTCTTC
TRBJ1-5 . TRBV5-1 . CASSLRGGNQPQHF TGCGCCAGCAGCTTACGAGGGGGCAATCAGCCCCAGCATTTT
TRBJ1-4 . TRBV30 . CAWSRSLHEKLFF TGTGCCTGGAGTAGATCACTACATGAAAAACTGTTTTTT
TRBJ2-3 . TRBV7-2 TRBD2 CASSLGLAPQTQYF TGTGCCAGCAGCTTAGGACTAGCCCCCCAGACGCAGTATTTT
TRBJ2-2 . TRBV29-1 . CSVVKGSNTGELFF TGCAGCGTTGTCAAGGGATCGAACACCGGGGAGCTGTTTTTT
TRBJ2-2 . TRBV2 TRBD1 CASSRTGANTGELFF TGTGCCAGCTCAAGGACAGGAGCGAACACCGGGGAGCTGTTTTTT
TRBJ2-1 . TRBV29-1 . CSVGVGEQFF TGCAGCGTTGGGGTTGGCGAGCAGTTCTTC
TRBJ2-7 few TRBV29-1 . CSVAPQGASYEQYF TGCAGCGTTGCCCCACAGGGAGCAAGCTACGAGCAGTACTTC
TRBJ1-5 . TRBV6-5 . CASSRDGNQPQHF TGTGCCAGCAGTCGGGACGGGAATCAGCCCCAGCATTTT
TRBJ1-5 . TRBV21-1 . CASSSWTGDQPQHF TGTGCCAGCAGCAGTTGGACAGGGGATCAGCCCCAGCATTTT
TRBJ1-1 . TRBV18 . CASSTTAGPEAFF TGTGCCAGCTCGACCACAGCGGGGCCTGAAGCTTTCTTT
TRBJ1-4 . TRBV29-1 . CSVIASTNEKLFF TGCAGCGTGATAGCTTCAACTAATGAAAAACTGTTTTTT
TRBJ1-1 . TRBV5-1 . CASSPEPLNTEAFF TGCGCCAGCAGCCCGGAGCCCCTTAACACTGAAGCTTTCTTT
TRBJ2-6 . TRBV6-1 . CASSVGGGSGANVLTF TGTGCCAGCAGTGTGGGAGGAGGTTCTGGGGCCAACGTCCTGACTTTC
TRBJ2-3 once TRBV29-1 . CSVEGRSTDTQYF TGCAGCGTTGAGGGGCGGAGCACAGATACGCAGTATTTT
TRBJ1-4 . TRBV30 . CAWSPGGGPEKLFF TGTGCCTGGAGTCCGGGTGGGGGGCCTGAAAAACTGTTTTTT
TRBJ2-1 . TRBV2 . CASRQRGEQFF TGTGCCAGCAGGCAGCGTGGTGAGCAGTTCTTC
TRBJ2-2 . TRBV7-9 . CASSLELGSTGELFF TGTGCCAGCAGCTTAGAGCTGGGCTCCACCGGGGAGCTGTTTTTT
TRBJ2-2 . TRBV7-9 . CTGGQNTGELFF TGCACCGGAGGGCAGAACACCGGGGAGCTGTTTTTT
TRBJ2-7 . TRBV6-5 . CASSYSGGFEQYF TGTGCCAGCAGTTACTCCGGTGGTTTCGAGCAGTACTTC
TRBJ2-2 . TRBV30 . CAWVPLSTGELFF TGTGCCTGGGTCCCTTTGAGTACCGGGGAGCTGTTTTTT
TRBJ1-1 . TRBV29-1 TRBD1 CSARTGLTEAFF TGCAGCGCCCGGACAGGTCTAACTGAAGCTTTCTTT
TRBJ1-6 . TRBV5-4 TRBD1 CASSFGQGHNSPLHF TGTGCCAGCAGCTTCGGACAGGGACACAATTCACCCCTCCACTTT
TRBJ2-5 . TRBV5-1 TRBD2 CASSLVFASGQETQYF TGCGCCAGCAGCTTGGTGTTCGCTAGCGGTCAAGAGACCCAGTACTTC
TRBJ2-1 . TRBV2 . CASSWGNNEQFF TGTGCCAGCAGTTGGGGGAACAATGAGCAGTTCTTC
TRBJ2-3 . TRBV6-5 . CATELDVPDTQYF TGTGCCACCGAATTGGACGTTCCAGATACGCAGTATTTT
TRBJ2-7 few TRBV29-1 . CSVAGTVTYEQYF TGCAGCGTTGCGGGAACAGTCACCTACGAGCAGTACTTC
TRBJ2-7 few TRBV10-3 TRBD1 CAISEQDRAGSYEQYF TGTGCCATCAGTGAGCAGGACAGGGCCGGATCCTACGAGCAGTACTTC
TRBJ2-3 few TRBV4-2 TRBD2 CASSQGTSGNTDTQYF TGTGCCAGCAGCCAAGGGACTAGCGGGAACACAGATACGCAGTATTTT
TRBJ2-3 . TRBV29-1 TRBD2 CSPLGLAGDTQYF TGCAGCCCATTGGGACTAGCGGGAGATACGCAGTATTTT
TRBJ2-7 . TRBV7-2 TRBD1 CASSSQTGGSYEQYF TGTGCCAGCAGCTCCCAGACAGGGGGCTCCTACGAGCAGTACTTC